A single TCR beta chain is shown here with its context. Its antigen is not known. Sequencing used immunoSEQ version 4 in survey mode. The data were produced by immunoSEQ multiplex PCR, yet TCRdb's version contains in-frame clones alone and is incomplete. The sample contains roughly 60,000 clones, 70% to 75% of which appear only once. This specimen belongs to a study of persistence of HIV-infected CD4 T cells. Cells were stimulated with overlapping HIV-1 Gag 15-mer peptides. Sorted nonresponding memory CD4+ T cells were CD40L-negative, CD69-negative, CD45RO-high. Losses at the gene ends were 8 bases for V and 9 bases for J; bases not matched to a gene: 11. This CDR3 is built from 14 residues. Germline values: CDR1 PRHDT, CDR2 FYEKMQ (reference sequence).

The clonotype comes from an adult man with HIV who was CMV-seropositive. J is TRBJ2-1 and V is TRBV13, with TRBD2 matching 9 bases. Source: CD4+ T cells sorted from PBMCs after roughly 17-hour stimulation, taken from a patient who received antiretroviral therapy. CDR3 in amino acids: CASSLAGMIGEQFF. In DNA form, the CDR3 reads TGTGCCAGCTCCCTAGCGGGGATGATTGGTGAGCAGTTCTTC.